This section outlines one T cell receptor beta chain sequence together with its context. Using RNA transcripts as the source, TCR beta CDR3 regions were amplified. When the TCR CDR3 underwent first-round RT-PCR, the HTBI primer set was used. TCRdb fed the multiplex PCR reads into MiXCR, producing one record per CDR3 protein. The sample shows more than 600,000 distinct CDR3 sequences, roughly 17% of them seen only once. This sample was taken from a study of T cells in Graves' hyperthyroidism and ophthalmopathy. Trimming removed 2 bases at V and 10 bases at J, with 6 bases between. This CDR3 comprises 12 residues.

The TCR sequence derives from a man aged 18 to 29 with Graves' hyperthyroidism. V usage is TRBV12-3 or TRBV12-4 and J usage is TRBJ1-6; D is unclear. Sequenced: blood. In DNA, the CDR3 is TGTGCCAGCAGTTTATCTCTCTCACCCCTCCACTTT. Its translation is CASSLSLSPLHF.